This T cell receptor beta chain was documented in a study of blood T cell repertoires in COVID-19. In the study's own analysis: Estimation of nucleated cell counts was performed using reference gene primer amplification. Data came from immunoSEQ multiplex PCR; TCRdb stores just in-frame clones and leaves some out. That table gives V, J and clone size, and the DNA gave D and trimming. The table shows 280,000 or so clones, with 90% occurring only once. This CDR3 spans 15 amino acids. From germline, CDR1 is SGDLS and CDR2 YYNGEE. Losses at the gene ends were 5 bases for V and 3 bases for J; bases not matched to a gene: 11. This clone came up a few times.

The sequencing sample was made of PBMCs or T cells enriched from blood (not recorded which). This sequence joins TRBV9 and TRBJ2-7, with 7 positions matching TRBD2. The clonotype was recovered from a woman aged 18-29 years with acute COVID-19. This CDR3 is CASSGSSGSGYEQYF. The CDR3 DNA follows: TGTGCCAGCAGTGGGTCTAGCGGATCGGGCTACGAGCAGTACTTC.